This T cell receptor beta chain was observed in a study of shared clonotypes between healthy human individuals (dated by TCRdb to the early 2020s). With regard to the full study: Three men and a couple of women, aged 18 to 49 years, made up the cohort. Different laboratories and diverse techniques were used to prepare libraries and sequence TCR repertoires, to increase sequencing depth and limit assay-specific biases. Per donor, leukapheresis produced somewhere between about 0.9 and 9.5 billion PBMCs. For each donor, CD4 naive and CD4 memory were each run on three plates, CD8 naive on two plates, and CD8 memory on one plate. To estimate repertoire size and how much clonotypes are shared between individuals, the study performed deep sequencing of blood TCR repertoires from a few healthy adults.

The donors were healthy, HIV-negative adults who had no recently reported acute infections or vaccinations. Only Caucasian adults living in Nashville, Tennessee, USA were represented among the donors. CD4+ T cells were enriched through magnetic negative selection, after which naive cells were positively selected on CD45RA and the remaining negative fraction served as the memory subset. Blood was obtained by leukapheresis, after which PBMCs were separated by Ficoll-Histopaque density gradient centrifugation and cryopreserved in liquid nitrogen vapor phase. Analytical flow cytometry was used to check the purity and quantity of every magnetically sorted T cell population. Each sorted fraction had its genomic DNA isolated and then quantified by UV absorbance on a Nanodrop 2000c. Using the deep immunoSEQ assay, TCR CDR3 regions were amplified from genomic DNA by multiplex PCR. Extracted genomic DNA from each cell subset was spread evenly across all wells of several immunoSEQ 96-well plates, with each plate serving as a replicate. For sorted subsets, approximately 200 ng of genomic DNA, equivalent to tens of thousands of T cell genomes, went into each replicate PCR. Purified libraries were measured with a Qubit 3.0 fluorometer, size-checked on a Bioanalyzer 2100, and measured again with the KAPA Library Quantification kit. A separate single-read 150-cycle Illumina NextSeq 550 flow cell was used to sequence each immunoSEQ 96-well plate. The authors' pipeline ran thus. The immunoSEQ output contained only junctional sequences without quality scores, so filtering could not match that applied to full-length reads. Sequences were annotated with PyIR, a Python wrapper for IgBLAST v1.9, and V/J genes and CDR3 were assigned using IMGT germline references. Reads were filtered out if the reads had weak V/J assignments (E-value above 1e-6), no CDR3, stop codons, out-of-frame junctions, or ambiguous translated residues. V3J clonotypes were defined by identical inferred V gene, J gene, and CDR3 amino acid sequence. Percentage overlap between repertoires was computed as shared unique clonotypes divided by the size of the smaller repertoire. Three approaches were used to assess repertoire richness: RTK rarefaction, the Chao1 estimator, and Recon v2.1 estimates of unobserved clonotypes. For all TCRbeta clonotypes obtained by the gDNA method from four donors, generation probabilities were computed with OLGA. Held by TCRdb, this immuneACCESS table contains in-frame sequences only and omits some clones. Under half of the omission traces to an unresolved V gene where checked; the cause of the rest is unknown. For V, J and clone size, that table is used; D and trimming come from the DNA. The sample table holds 2,500,000 or so clones, of which just over 90% were seen once. 0.13% to 0.15% of the sample comes from the top ten.

General study outcomes and caveats: The small number of donors limited the genetic and exposure-history diversity represented. Pairwise subsampling led to the expectation that sequencing depth would affect the degree of clonotype sharing among donors. Sharing across several donors was observed for approximately 4.6% of naive CD4, around 3.5% of naive CD8, about 2.5% of memory CD4, and about 0.4% of memory CD8 clonotypes. Estimated clonotype richness was generally larger for naive than for memory subsets. Compared with non-shared clonotypes, clonotypes shared by all four sorted-subset donors had higher generation probabilities. Sampling was restricted to blood, and TCR repertoires in tissue are likely to differ from TCR repertoires in blood. Even with the large sequencing depth, rarefaction of the sorted-subset datasets indicated that sequencing was incomplete.

CDR1 WNHNN and CDR2 SYGVQD were looked up in the germline V gene (reference sequence). From cysteine to phenylalanine, the CDR3 is 13 amino acids long. Here the CDR3 DNA is all that survives: 39 bases in frame from base 1. V is cut by 3 bases and J by 8 bases, and the space between the germline ends is 11 bases. Note on this clone: Its antigen target is currently unknown. Base qualities are missing; no much larger clone stands one base away.

This chain is built from TRBV10-1 and TRBJ2-1; a weak D assignment points to TRBD2 (6 bases agree). Material for sequencing was naive CD4+ T cells sorted from blood. In light of the paper, this sample's cell subset or site label describes: CD45RA+ positively selected. The receptor's source is a man younger than 30 in good health. The bases read TGCGCCAGCAGTGATGCGGGGCGGGATGAGCAGTTCTTC. Its protein reads: CASSDAGRDEQFF.